Shown below are 29 T cell receptor beta chains from a single sample sequenced in a study of OX40 agonist ivuxolimab in advanced cancers. Sequenced by immunoSEQ multiplex PCR; TCRdb stores in-frame clones only, minus some. The sample lists about 89,000 clones; just over 90% were seen once. The sample was CD4+ or CD8+ T cells sorted from blood, taken in a trial of the OX40 agonist ivuxolimab. The origin of the receptors is an adult with an advanced solid tumor such as melanoma, head and neck, liver or kidney cancer.

The chain has TRBV28 and TRBJ2-7; TRBD1 matches 7 bases. CDR1 MDHEN and CDR2 SYDVKM come from the germline V gene. CDR3 length: 13 amino acids. V shed 7 bases, J shed 3 bases, and the junction held 6 bases outside the gene matches. CDR3 sequence (DNA): TGTGCCAGCAACGAAGGGGGCGACTACGAGCAGTACTTC. It codes for CASNEGGDYEQYF.

This clone was counted a single time. The genes are TRBV30 and TRBJ2-5; D unclear. CDR3 size: 14 residues. V was trimmed by 0 bases and J by 1 base, leaving 9 bases between them. CDR1 GTSNPN and CDR2 SVGIG come from the germline V gene (reference sequence). The CDR3 region is CAWSVTWGQETQYF. Here the CDR3 DNA reads TGTGCCTGGAGTGTTACCTGGGGCCAAGAGACCCAGTACTTC. Based on the CDR3 plus reference TRBV30 and TRBJ2-5, the full variable domain is SQTIHQWPATLVQPVGSPLSLECTVEGTSNPNLYWYRQAAGRGLQLLFYSVGIGQISSEVPQNLSASRPQDRQFILSSKKLLLSDSGFYLCAWSVTWGQETQYFGPGTRLLVL.

The chain employs TRBV5-1 and TRBJ1-3; no reliable D call. The CDR3 sequence is 14 residues long. V lost 4 bases to trimming and J lost 4 bases, with 12 bases between them. Per germline, CDR1 SGHRS and CDR2 YFSETQ. The CDR3 bases are TGCGCCAGCAGCCTGGGTGTGGCAGGAAACACCATATATTTT. Its translation is CASSLGVAGNTIYF.

The V call is TRBV29-1, the J call TRBJ1-5, with D maybe TRBD1 (6 bases). The CDR3 is made up of 13 amino acids. Trimming shortened V by 5 bases and J by 7 bases, and 15 bases separated the two germline ends. CDR1 is SQVTM, CDR2 ANQGSEA, per germline. The DNA of the CDR3 is TGCAGCGTTCAACAGGGATCGGAACAGCCCCAGCATTTT. This sequence encodes CSVQQGSEQPQHF.

V and J are TRBV19 and TRBJ2-1; 8 bases line up with TRBD2. J was trimmed by 9 bases and V by 0 bases; bases with no gene match: 4. The germline gives CDR1 LNHDA, CDR2 SQIVND (reference sequence). This CDR3 is built from 14 residues. The CDR3 is CASSIDKRETEQFF. The CDR3 coding sequence is TGTGCCAGTAGTATAGATAAGCGGGAGACTGAGCAGTTCTTC.

The chain is built from TRBV28 and TRBJ1-6, with D tentatively TRBD1 (6 bases). This CDR3 has 15 amino acids. From germline, CDR1 is MDHEN and CDR2 SYDVKM. Trimming pared 3 bases from V and 7 bases from J, leaving 13 bases between. The CDR3 nucleotides read TGTGCCAGCAGTTTTGGGACATTTCCAAATTCACCCCTCCACTTT. Protein product: CASSFGTFPNSPLHF.

The chain employs TRBV19 and TRBJ1-2; D is unresolved. V was cut by 3 bases and J by 3 bases, with 14 bases left in between. The CDR3 has 15 residues. CDR1 and CDR2 from the germline V gene are LNHDA and SQIVND (reference sequence). As DNA, the CDR3 is TGTGCCAGTAGTATGAGTACAAGATCCCACTATGGCTACACCTTC. Protein sequence: CASSMSTRSHYGYTF.

This rearrangement joins TRBV5-1 to TRBJ2-7; D gene uncertain. Trimming removed 2 bases from V and 4 bases from J, with 13 bases in between. The CDR3 spans 14 residues. The germline V gene encodes CDR1 SGHRS and CDR2 YFSETQ. The CDR3 sequence is CASSLSLGIYEQYF. In nucleotides, the CDR3 is TGCGCCAGCAGCTTATCTTTGGGGATTTACGAGCAGTACTTC. Full variable domain (rest looked up from reference TRBV5-1 and TRBJ2-7): KAGVTQTPRYLIKTRGQQVTLSCSPISGHRSVSWYQQTPGQGLQFLFEYFSETQRNKGNFPGRFSGRQFSNSRSEMNVSTLELGDSALYLCASSLSLGIYEQYFGPGTRLTVT.

This chain connects TRBV5-1 to TRBJ2-3, with D perhaps matching TRBD1 (7 bases). Trimming stripped 4 bases from V and 0 bases from J, with 12 bases between. CDR1 is SGHRS, CDR2 YFSETQ, per germline. The CDR3 has 15 amino acids. CDR3 amino acids: CASSAGQPSTDTQYF. CDR3 in DNA: TGCGCCAGCAGCGCGGGACAGCCTAGCACAGATACGCAGTATTTT.

V is TRBV5-1 and J is TRBJ1-1; 7 bases agree with TRBD1. The ends lost 2 bases at V and 5 bases at J; junction bases unmatched: 6. From germline, CDR1 is SGHRS and CDR2 YFSETQ. The CDR3 extends over 14 amino acids. In DNA, the CDR3 is TGCGCCAGCAGCTTTACAGGACAGGAGACTGAAGCTTTCTTT. It specifies CASSFTGQETEAFF.

The V gene is TRBV7-9, the J gene TRBJ2-1; 10 nucleotides line up with TRBD1. V lost 5 bases and J lost 7; bases outside the gene matches: 8. Germline CDR1 reads SEHNR; CDR2 reads FQNEAQ (reference sequence). The CDR3 contains 15 residues. CDR3 amino acids: CASSISGTGENEQFF. The CDR3 DNA is TGTGCCAGCAGCATTTCCGGGACAGGGGAGAATGAGCAGTTCTTC. Variable domain in full (rest from reference TRBV7-9 and TRBJ2-1): DTGVSQNPRHKITKRGQNVTFRCDPISEHNRLYWYRQTLGQGPEFLTYFQNEAQLEKSRLLSDRFSAERPKGSFSTLEIQRTEQGDSAMYLCASSISGTGENEQFFGPGTRLTVL.

The rearrangement links TRBV6-1 to TRBJ2-7; 10 bases map to TRBD2. This CDR3 has 15 amino acids. Germline assignment: CDR1 MNHNS and CDR2 SASEGT. The ends lost 4 bases at V and 4 bases at J; junction bases unmatched: 7. CDR3 bases: TGTGCCAGCAGTGGTACCCTAGCGGGAGTTTACGAGCAGTACTTC. It translates to CASSGTLAGVYEQYF.

V usage is TRBV11-2 and J usage is TRBJ2-3; D remains ambiguous. The CDR3 totals 12 residues. V shed 5 bases and J shed 6 bases, with 9 bases lying between them. Germline V lookup: CDR1 SGHAT, CDR2 FQNNGV. CDR3 sequence (DNA): TGTGCCAGCAGCCCTTTAGGGGATACGCAGTATTTT. Its protein is CASSPLGDTQYF.

The chain uses TRBV5-1 and TRBJ2-1, with D unclear. Trimming removed 4 bases at V and 0 bases at J, with 17 bases between. Germline assignment: CDR1 SGHRS and CDR2 YFSETQ. CDR3 length: 17 amino acids. The chain's CDR3 is CASSPVSTVSSYNEQFF. In DNA form, the CDR3 reads TGCGCCAGCAGCCCCGTCTCGACTGTCAGCTCCTACAATGAGCAGTTCTTC.

The chain employs TRBV25-1 and TRBJ1-4; 7 bases line up with TRBD1. This CDR3 is 15 amino acids long. Trimming cost V 3 bases and J 7 bases; bases outside gene matches: 8. Germline loops: CDR1 MGHDK, CDR2 SYGVNS. The CDR3 nucleotides are TGTGCCAGCAGTGACACAGGGGAGTTAAGTGAAAAACTGTTTTTT. Amino acids: CASSDTGELSEKLFF.

The V gene is TRBV7-2, the J gene TRBJ2-2; 9 bases align to TRBD2. The trim removed 6 bases at V and 4 bases at J, leaving 12 bases unmatched. Germline CDR1 and CDR2: SGHTA and FQGNSA. This CDR3 is built from 17 residues. Written as DNA, the CDR3 is TGTGCCAGCAGGTCGGTCCGAGCGGGAGGAGGCACCGGGGAGCTGTTTTTT. Its protein product is CASRSVRAGGGTGELFF.

This chain connects TRBV5-6 to TRBJ2-1; TRBD2 aligns across 10 bases. The V gene's germline CDR1 is SGHDT and CDR2 YYEEEE. The CDR3 runs 19 residues. J gave up 7 bases and V 4 bases, and 20 bases lay outside the gene matches. The DNA of the CDR3 is TGTGCCAGCAGCCCCAGGTGGGCGAGTCCGGGACTAGCGAAGAATGAGCAGTTCTTC. This codes for CASSPRWASPGLAKNEQFF.

The chain carries TRBV5-1 and TRBJ2-3; D possibly uses TRBD1 or TRBD2 (6 bases each). The CDR3 extends over 15 amino acids. V was pared by 4 bases and J by 2 bases, with 14 bases between. Looked up from germline, CDR1 is SGHRS and CDR2 is YFSETQ. The CDR3 nucleotides read TGCGCCAGCAGCCGGGGGCCGGGGAACACAGATACGCAGTATTTT. Residues: CASSRGPGNTDTQYF.

J is TRBJ2-7 and V is TRBV13, with D perhaps TRBD2 (6 bases). The CDR3 is 15 residues long. Germline V gene sequence: CDR1 PRHDT, CDR2 FYEKMQ (reference sequence). V dropped 0 bases and J dropped 2 bases, with 11 bases sitting between them. The CDR3 coding sequence is TGTGCCAGCAGCTTAGGTGGGGGGTTCACCTACGAGCAGTACTTC. This encodes CASSLGGGFTYEQYF.

V is TRBV11-2 and J is TRBJ2-3; no clear D gene. CDR1 and CDR2 (germline): SGHAT, FQNNGV. The V end lost 4 bases, the J end lost 2 bases, and 13 bases lay between the germline ends. This CDR3 comprises 15 residues. Here the CDR3 reads CASSSVVSLTDTQYF. The DNA of the CDR3 is TGTGCCAGCAGCTCAGTTGTATCCCTCACAGATACGCAGTATTTT.

The chain uses TRBV6-6 and TRBJ1-2; D perhaps matches TRBD1 (6 bases). V was cut by 6 bases and J by 3 bases, with 11 bases left in between. Germline CDR1 MNHNY, CDR2 SVGAGI (reference sequence). The CDR3 sequence is 13 residues long. The CDR3 DNA reads TGTGCCAGCAGCCGGGACACCTACTATGGCTACACCTTC. The encoded protein is CASSRDTYYGYTF.

J is TRBJ2-1 and V is TRBV4-1, with 9 bases identical to TRBD1. V shed 4 bases, J shed 3 bases, and the junction held 10 bases outside the gene matches. This CDR3 has 17 residues. The germline gives CDR1 MGHRA, CDR2 YSYEKL. CDR3 in DNA: TGCGCCAGCAGCCCCCCGCCTGGGACAGGGAACTACAATGAGCAGTTCTTC. This encodes CASSPPPGTGNYNEQFF.

This chain uses TRBV4-2 with TRBJ2-3; 7 bases line up with TRBD2. The germline gives CDR1 LGHNA, CDR2 YNFKEQ. The CDR3 is 16 residues long. After removal of 1 base from V and 3 bases from J, the junction contained 7 bases not matched to a gene. The CDR3 spells CASSQVSAGGTDTQYF. CDR3 in DNA: TGTGCCAGCAGCCAAGTCTCGGCCGGGGGGACAGATACGCAGTATTTT.

This rearrangement joins TRBV11-2 to TRBJ2-7; D is ambiguous. CDR1 and CDR2 from the germline V gene are SGHAT and FQNNGV. The CDR3 loop spans 13 amino acids. V lost 7 bases, J lost 3 bases, and 13 bases lay in between. CDR3 sequence: CASTRGESYEQYF. CDR3 bases: TGTGCCAGCACCCGTGGAGAGAGCTACGAGCAGTACTTC.

CDR3: CASSPRQSSNQPQHF. In nucleotides, the CDR3 is TGTGCCAGCTCACCGAGGCAAAGTAGCAATCAGCCCCAGCATTTT. The rearrangement links TRBV18 to TRBJ1-5; unclear D gene. Germline V gives CDR1 KGHSH, CDR2 LQKENI. The CDR3 consists of 15 residues. The germline V and J ends were trimmed by 3 bases and 0 bases, with 9 bases remaining between them. The variable domain in full, completed from reference TRBV18 and TRBJ1-5, reads NAGVMQNPRHLVRRRGQEARLRCSPMKGHSHVYWYRQLPEEGLKFMVYLQKENIIDESGMPKERFSAEFPKEGPSILRIQQVVRGDSAAYFCASSPRQSSNQPQHFGDGTRLSIL.

The chain joins TRBV6-1 to TRBJ1-2, with 8 bases matching TRBD1. With V trimmed by 2 bases and J by 2 bases, 4 bases remained unmatched. The CDR3 loop spans 15 amino acids. Germline V lookup: CDR1 MNHNS, CDR2 SASEGT. Here the CDR3 reads CASSETGGVNYGYTF. The CDR3 nucleotides are TGTGCCAGCAGTGAAACAGGGGGGGTGAACTATGGCTACACCTTC.

In the case of this clone: This sample includes further DNA sequences coding for the same CDR3. The chain carries TRBV10-3 and TRBJ2-7, with 11 nucleotides matching TRBD1. The length of the CDR3 is 13 residues. Germline assignment: CDR1 ENHRY and CDR2 SYGVKD. Losses at the gene ends were 7 bases for V and 5 bases for J; bases not matched to a gene: 4. The CDR3 region is CAINRDRGDEQYF. In nucleotides, the CDR3 is TGTGCCATCAACCGGGACAGGGGGGACGAGCAGTACTTC.

The CDR3 region is CASSFTTRPGEQYF. Here the CDR3 DNA reads TGTGCCAGCAGCTTTACGACCAGACCCGGGGAGCAGTACTTC. The J gene is TRBJ2-7, the V gene TRBV7-2; D not resolved. CDR1 and CDR2 from the germline V gene are SGHTA and FQGNSA. Trimming took 3 bases from V and 7 from J, leaving 16 bases between them. CDR3 size: 14 residues.

The CDR3 coding sequence is TGCGCCAGCAGCTTGGCTACTAGGCAAGAGACCCAGTACTTC. Amino acids: CASSLATRQETQYF. The J gene is TRBJ2-5, the V gene TRBV5-1; weak D call: TRBD2 (5 bases). From germline, CDR1 is SGHRS and CDR2 YFSETQ. The V gene lost 0 bases and the J gene lost 2 bases, with 8 bases spanning the gap. CDR3 size: 14 residues.